Below are 11 T cell receptor beta chains sequenced from a single sample in a study of cytomegalovirus exposure and HLA in healthy donors. Both 60 Vbeta primers and 13 Jbeta primers went into the PCR. Clones were sequenced by immunoSEQ multiplex PCR, and TCRdb holds only the in-frame ones, with some missing. The sample holds approximately 100,000 clones; around 77% are singletons and the top ten take approximately 11%. The sample comprised PBMCs. These receptors were obtained from a man in his forties in good health and CMV-seropositive.

V gene TRBV18 combines with J gene TRBJ2-5, with a weak D call TRBD2 (5 bases). The CDR3 spans 11 residues. Per germline, CDR1 KGHSH and CDR2 LQKENI. V gave up 4 bases and J gave up 5 bases, with 5 bases separating them. CDR3 protein: CASSQRETQYF. In DNA form, the CDR3 reads TGTGCCAGCTCACAGCGGGAGACCCAGTACTTC. Full variable domain (rest looked up from reference TRBV18 and TRBJ2-5): NAGVMQNPRHLVRRRGQEARLRCSPMKGHSHVYWYRQLPEEGLKFMVYLQKENIIDESGMPKERFSAEFPKEGPSILRIQQVVRGDSAAYFCASSQRETQYFGPGTRLLVL.

This rearrangement joins TRBV11-3 to TRBJ1-1; no firm D call. The germline V and J ends were trimmed by 5 bases and 5 bases, with 12 bases remaining between them. The CDR3 totals 13 residues. Germline CDR1 SGHNT, CDR2 YENEEA. The DNA for the CDR3 is TGTGCCAGCAGCCCCGGATCGGGAACTGAAGCTTTCTTT. This encodes CASSPGSGTEAFF.

This chain joins TRBV6-4 and TRBJ2-6; perhaps TRBD1 as D (5 bases). The germline CDR1 and CDR2 sequences are MRHNA and SNTAGT. Trimming pared 4 bases from V and 1 base from J, leaving 11 bases between. This CDR3 is 16 amino acids long. The CDR3 region has the DNA TGTGCCAGCAGTGCAACAGGCGCTTCTGGGGCCAACGTCCTGACTTTC. Protein: CASSATGASGANVLTF.

The chain has TRBV6-1 and TRBJ2-7; 8 bases map to TRBD2. Looked up from germline, CDR1 is MNHNS and CDR2 is SASEGT. V lost 5 bases, J lost 5 bases, and 8 bases stayed unmatched. CDR3 length: 14 amino acids. CDR3: CASSSWGLVNEQYF. The CDR3 bases are TGTGCCAGCAGTTCCTGGGGACTAGTGAACGAGCAGTACTTC.

The chain employs TRBV7-9 and TRBJ2-3, with D unresolved. CDR3 size: 12 residues. CDR1 SEHNR and CDR2 FQNEAQ come from the germline V gene (reference sequence). V was clipped by 8 bases and J by 2 bases, with 8 bases between them. The CDR3 is CASETYTDTQYF. CDR3 DNA sequence: TGTGCCAGCGAAACATACACAGATACGCAGTATTTT.

The chain employs TRBV27 and TRBJ1-6; D perhaps matches TRBD1 (5 bases). The germline CDR1 and CDR2 sequences are MNHEY and SMNVEV (reference sequence). The germline V and J ends were trimmed by 8 bases and 9 bases, with 23 bases remaining between them. This CDR3 comprises 16 residues. Written as DNA, the CDR3 is TGTGCCAGCCTATCTTCGGCCGGGACTCCTTCTTCACCCCTCCACTTT. Its translation is CASLSSAGTPSSPLHF.

This clone showed up just a few times. The chain joins TRBV7-2 to TRBJ2-5; 10 bases fit TRBD2. Germline CDR1 reads SGHTA; CDR2 reads FQGNSA. The CDR3 runs to 18 residues. J lost 4 bases, V lost 5 bases, and 16 bases had no gene match. The CDR3, as DNA: TGTGCCAGCAGCCCCGGGGAAGCGGGGGGGCCAGGGTCAGAGACCCAGTACTTC. Translation: CASSPGEAGGPGSETQYF.

The rearrangement uses TRBV19 and TRBJ2-1; 9 bases agree with TRBD1. The ends lost 4 bases at V and 3 bases at J; junction bases unmatched: 10. The CDR3 contains 17 residues. Germline CDR1 reads LNHDA; CDR2 reads SQIVND (reference sequence). CDR3 sequence: CASSNRQTGGLYNEQFF. The CDR3, as DNA: TGTGCCAGTAGTAATCGACAGACAGGGGGTCTCTACAATGAGCAGTTCTTC.

This clone has more than one count but fewer than ten. The chain has TRBV28 and TRBJ2-5; 8 bases are shared with TRBD1. The tail of the sequence fits TRBJ2-7 better, so the J call may be wrong. CDR3 length: 17 residues. Germline-derived CDR1 and CDR2 are MDHEN and SYDVKM. CDR3 in DNA: TGTGCCACTACCGGGACAGGCGGCATTAGGAGCTCCTACGAGCAGTACTTC. It encodes CATTGTGGIRSSYEQYF.

This clone has only a few counts. The CDR3 DNA reads as TGTGCCAGTTGGAGACAGGGGAGGACTGGAAACACCATATATTTT. Translation: CASWRQGRTGNTIYF. J is TRBJ1-3 and V is TRBV28; 8 nucleotides line up with TRBD1. The CDR3 extends over 15 amino acids. V lost 9 bases, J lost 2 bases, and 9 bases stayed unmatched. Per the germline V gene, CDR1 is MDHEN and CDR2 is SYDVKM.

The rearrangement joins TRBV7-6 to TRBJ1-2; no reliable D call. V gave up 2 bases and J gave up 4 bases, with 11 bases separating them. Germline V gives CDR1 SGHVS, CDR2 FNYEAQ. CDR3 size: 14 residues. The chain's CDR3 is CASSLLPSSYGYTF. The DNA for the CDR3 is TGTGCCAGCAGCTTACTGCCCAGTTCCTATGGCTACACCTTC.